The T cell receptor (beta chain) under discussion was sequenced for a study of cytomegalovirus exposure and HLA in healthy donors. Germline trimming cut 5 bases from V and 3 bases from J; bases unmatched to any gene: 1. The CDR3 extends over 15 amino acids. The V gene's germline CDR1 is MNHNY and CDR2 SVGAGI (reference sequence). The assay was immunoSEQ multiplex PCR, and TCRdb's table has in-frame clones only and misses some. The data hold roughly 330,000 clones, with 87% observed a single time. This TCR came from a woman under 40 in good health and CMV-seropositive. The specimen was PBMCs. This chain connects TRBV6-6 to TRBJ2-2; TRBD2 aligns across 12 bases. CDR3 nucleotides: TGTGCCAGCAGTCGACTAGCGGGAGACACCGGGGAGCTGTTTTTT. This sequence encodes CASSRLAGDTGELFF.